Listed here is a single TCR beta chain. Sequencing was performed with immunoSEQ multiplex PCR; in TCRdb, only in-frame clones are kept and a portion is missing. The table has around 1.6 million clones, roughly 98% seen once; the top ten hold roughly 0.45%. This specimen comes from a study of shared clonotypes between healthy human individuals. Germline V gene data show CDR1 as MNHNY and CDR2 as SVGAGI (reference sequence). V was cut by 0 bases and J by 5 bases, with 10 bases left in between. The CDR3 runs to 14 residues. This clonotype was obtained from a man aged 25 to 40 in good health. Sequencing input: naive CD4+ T cells sorted from blood. The subset here: CD45RA+ positively selected. V and J are TRBV6-6 and TRBJ2-5; D not resolved. For the CDR3, the DNA is TGTGCCAGCAGTTACTCAAACATTCGTGAGACCCAGTACTTC. This translates into CASSYSNIRETQYF.